Below, 28 T cell receptor beta chains from the same sample are listed, as sequenced in a study of blood T cells in healthy people across ages (dated by TCRdb to the mid-2010s). The method behind the library was 5' RACE. Sequencing used an Illumina HiSeq 2500. A second PCR of about 6 to 11 cycles was performed with a sample-barcoded 5' primer and a J-beta primer mix. TCRdb passed the public sequencing reads through fastp at Q25 and MiXCR, retaining productive beta sequences. Merged by CDR3 protein, the rows form single entries marked with the most common genes and DNA. For this sample the table gives some 550,000 distinct CDR3 sequences, of which around 50% were detected only once. The ten largest clones add up to roughly 24% of the sample. Sequenced material: blood. The receptor source for this set is a man older than 75 in good health.

A word on this clonotype: A read error may be the cause here, since a much bigger clone is one base away. The chain links TRBV6-6 to TRBJ2-7, with D tentatively TRBD1 (6 bases). CDR3 length: 15 amino acids. From germline, CDR1 is MNHNY and CDR2 SVGAGI (reference sequence). The V gene lost 7 bases and the J gene lost 0 bases, with 16 bases spanning the gap. CDR3 region: CASIQHADSSYEQYF. The CDR3, as DNA: TGTGCCAGCATACAACACGCGGACAGCTCCTACGAGCAGTACTTC.

The genes are TRBV12-5 and TRBJ1-2; a possible D gene is TRBD1 (6 bases). The CDR3 has 15 amino acids. Germline V CDR1 and CDR2: LGHNT, FRNRAP. V lost 5 bases, J lost 5 bases, and 18 bases lay in between. CDR3 DNA: TGTGCTAGTGGTCTGACCGGGGGCCCAGGGTATGGCTACACCTTC. Residues: CASGLTGGPGYGYTF.

A few counts support this clonotype. For the CDR3, the DNA is TGTGCCAGCAGTTACCGCGGCGAGTACAATGAGCAGTTCTTC. Protein product: CASSYRGEYNEQFF. The V call is TRBV6-6, the J call TRBJ2-1; D gene unclear. Trimming removed 2 bases from V and 4 bases from J, with 9 bases in between. The V gene's germline CDR1 is MNHNY and CDR2 SVGAGI (reference sequence). The CDR3 covers 14 residues.

The chain uses TRBV29-1 and TRBJ1-4, with a possible D match to TRBD1 (5 bases). The CDR3 loop spans 12 amino acids. CDR1 is SQVTM and CDR2 is ANQGSEA in the germline V gene. Trimming took off 6 bases at V and 3 bases at J, with 8 bases between the two ends. CDR3 coding DNA: TGCAGCGTGGGACGGCCTAATGAAAAACTGTTTTTT. Translating gives CSVGRPNEKLFF.

This clonotype has a handful of counts. The gene calls are TRBV29-1 and TRBJ2-3; D is perhaps TRBD1 (6 bases). In germline, CDR1 is SQVTM, CDR2 ANQGSEA. The CDR3 is made up of 15 amino acids. V was shortened by 1 base and J by 0 bases, with 11 bases between the two germline ends. CDR3 coding DNA: TGCAGCGTTGAAGTTTGGACAGAGAGCACAGATACGCAGTATTTT. It is translated as CSVEVWTESTDTQYF.

The chain employs TRBV10-3 and TRBJ2-7; 13 bases align to TRBD2. V trimming: 6 bases; J trimming: 4 bases; junction bases outside the gene matches: 6. CDR3 size: 15 residues. Germline CDR1 and CDR2: ENHRY and SYGVKD. The CDR3 coding sequence is TGTGCCATCAGCGGGACTAGCGGGGTAGGTTACGAGCAGTACTTC. Translation: CAISGTSGVGYEQYF.

This clonotype came up a few times. The chain uses TRBV7-2 and TRBJ2-7; 10 positions agree with TRBD2. This CDR3 region has 18 residues. CDR1 and CDR2 (germline): SGHTA, FQGNSA. The V gene end was trimmed by 5 bases and the J gene end by 0 bases; junction bases not matched to a gene: 13. The CDR3 nucleotides read TGTGCCAGCAGCCCGTCGAGGTTTAGCGGGAGGAACTCCTACGAGCAGTACTTC. Its translation is CASSPSRFSGRNSYEQYF.

In its sample, this clonotype was seen many times. V is TRBV29-1 and J is TRBJ2-3; a possible D gene is TRBD1 (6 bases). Trimming pared 2 bases from V and 5 bases from J, leaving 17 bases between. Germline values: CDR1 SQVTM, CDR2 ANQGSEA. This CDR3 region has 15 residues. CDR3 residues: CSVENPTRGGDTQYF. The CDR3 region has the DNA TGCAGCGTTGAAAACCCGACCCGAGGGGGAGATACGCAGTATTTT.

The sample holds a few counts of this clonotype. J is TRBJ2-1 and V is TRBV7-2; TRBD1 matches 7 bases. V trimming: 1 base; J trimming: 6 bases; junction bases outside the gene matches: 12. CDR3 length: 17 residues. The germline CDR1 and CDR2 sequences are SGHTA and FQGNSA. The CDR3 spells CASSLGGAGQVANEQFF. DNA for the CDR3: TGTGCCAGCAGCTTAGGAGGGGCTGGACAGGTTGCCAATGAGCAGTTCTTC. The full variable domain, its missing parts supplied by reference TRBV7-2 and TRBJ2-1, is GAGVSQSPSNKVTEKGKDVELRCDPISGHTALYWYRQSLGQGLEFLIYFQGNSAPDKSGLPSDRFSAERTGGSVSTLTIQRTQQEDSAVYLCASSLGGAGQVANEQFFGPGTRLTVL.

This clonotype has more than one count but fewer than ten. V gene TRBV7-2 combines with J gene TRBJ2-3; D gene unclear. The CDR3 extends over 17 amino acids. Germline CDR1 SGHTA, CDR2 FQGNSA. Between the trimmed V and J ends, which lost 5 bases and 1 base, there was a span of 19 bases. CDR3 DNA sequence: TGTGCCAGCAGCCCGAACCCACCCTCCGCGGGCACAGATACGCAGTATTTT. Protein product: CASSPNPPSAGTDTQYF.

The rearrangement uses TRBV18 and TRBJ2-3; 7 bases line up with TRBD2. V lost 1 base to trimming and J lost 2 bases; unmatched junction nucleotides: 6. This CDR3 has 16 residues. CDR1 is KGHSH, CDR2 LQKENI, per germline. The DNA for the CDR3 is TGTGCCAGCTCACCACGTGCTAGCGGTGACACAGATACGCAGTATTTT. Translated: CASSPRASGDTDTQYF.

This chain links TRBV29-1 with TRBJ1-3; possibly TRBD1 for D (6 bases). With 4 bases removed from V and 4 bases from J, the gap between germline ends came to 11 bases. The CDR3 is 13 amino acids. From germline, CDR1 is SQVTM and CDR2 ANQGSEA. This CDR3 reads CSVVTGSGNTIYF. In DNA, the CDR3 is TGCAGCGTTGTTACAGGGTCGGGAAACACCATATATTTT.

The CDR3 DNA is TGCAGTGCTAGATCAGGTTCTGGGGCCAACGTCCTGACTTTC. Its translation is CSARSGSGANVLTF. This sequence joins TRBV20-1 and TRBJ2-6, with D unclear. The CDR3 totals 14 residues. Per the germline V gene, CDR1 is DFQATT and CDR2 is SNEGSKA (reference sequence). V lost 2 bases, J lost 1 base, and 6 bases lay in between.

This clonotype was counted between two and nine times. The chain links TRBV6-2 or TRBV6-3 to TRBJ1-2, with 8 bases lining up with TRBD1. The junction had 8 bases not matched to a gene; V was cut back by 6 bases and J by 2 bases. The germline gives CDR1 MNHEY, CDR2 SVGEGT. The CDR3 covers 15 residues. CDR3 residues: CASRTGTGKNYGYTF. CDR3 nucleotide sequence: TGTGCCAGCAGAACCGGGACAGGCAAAAACTATGGCTACACCTTC.

This clonotype was counted a single time. The rearrangement uses TRBV7-2 and TRBJ2-5, with 11 positions matching TRBD2. Germline V gives CDR1 SGHTA, CDR2 FQGNSA. Unmatched junction bases numbered 13, after V lost 5 bases and J lost 11 bases. CDR3 length: 15 residues. CDR3 loop: CASSPRLAGTREQYF. In DNA form, the CDR3 reads TGTGCCAGCAGCCCCAGACTAGCGGGGACCAGAGAGCAGTACTTC.

This clonotype has a handful of counts. This chain connects TRBV24-1 to TRBJ2-5, with D tentatively TRBD2 (6 bases). The V end lost 3 bases, the J end lost 1 base, and 14 bases lay between the germline ends. Germline V gene lookup returns CDR1 KGHDR and CDR2 SFDVKD. This CDR3 is 16 amino acids long. The chain's CDR3 is CATSDPGRGTQETQYF. Here the CDR3 DNA reads TGTGCCACCAGTGATCCGGGACGGGGGACCCAAGAGACCCAGTACTTC.

The V call is TRBV28, the J call TRBJ2-3; 8 positions match TRBD2. CDR3 length equals 19 residues. The junction had 18 bases not matched to a gene; V was cut back by 3 bases and J by 4 bases. The V gene's germline CDR1 is MDHEN and CDR2 SYDVKM. The CDR3 bases are TGTGCCAGCAGTTTTTGGAGCGGGATACGGGAGGGCTTGCCAGATACGCAGTATTTT. Protein sequence: CASSFWSGIREGLPDTQYF.

The chain combines TRBV9 with TRBJ2-7; tentatively, D is TRBD1 (6 bases). The CDR3 loop spans 15 amino acids. The V gene lost 4 bases and the J gene lost 0 bases, with 14 bases spanning the gap. In germline, CDR1 is SGDLS, CDR2 YYNGEE. CDR3 loop: CASSPSTGPSYEQYF. CDR3 bases: TGTGCCAGCAGCCCTTCGACAGGACCCTCCTACGAGCAGTACTTC.

The chain joins TRBV3-1 to TRBJ2-7; tentatively, D is TRBD1 (6 bases). The CDR3 covers 14 residues. Germline V CDR1 and CDR2: LGHDT, YNNKEL (reference sequence). Trimming left V 4 bases short and J 7 bases short, with 17 bases between. CDR3 DNA: TGTGCCAGCAGCCCTCTCCTACAGGGCAATGAGCAGTACTTC. Translated: CASSPLLQGNEQYF.

On this clonotype: This may be a read error, as it is one base from a much larger clone. The chain combines TRBV7-9 with TRBJ2-1, with 14 bases that match TRBD2. V gave up 8 bases and J gave up 2 bases; unmatched junction bases: 11. This CDR3 spans 18 amino acids. Germline loops: CDR1 SEHNR, CDR2 FQNEAQ (reference sequence). CDR3 in DNA: TGTGCCAGCCAAAGGGGACTAGCGGGAGCAGGTGCCTACAATGAGCAGTTCTTC. Its translation: CASQRGLAGAGAYNEQFF.

This clonotype was counted only a few times. The gene calls are TRBV20-1 and TRBJ2-1; 13 bases are shared with TRBD2. Trimming removed 3 bases from V and 9 bases from J; junction bases left unmatched: 11. CDR1 and CDR2 from the germline V gene are DFQATT and SNEGSKA (reference sequence). This CDR3 is 16 amino acids long. CDR3 in amino acids: CSASLRTSGSYGEQFF. As DNA, the CDR3 is TGCAGTGCTAGCCTCAGGACTAGCGGGAGTTACGGTGAGCAGTTCTTC.

This clonotype occurred a few times. This chain links TRBV6-5 with TRBJ2-3; D possibly corresponds to TRBD2 (6 bases). Germline values: CDR1 MNHEY, CDR2 SVGAGI. The V end was cut by 6 bases, the J end by 5 bases, with 18 bases between. The CDR3 runs 15 residues. CDR3: CASRIAQAGIDTQYF. CDR3 nucleotide sequence: TGTGCCAGCAGAATCGCCCAGGCGGGGATAGATACGCAGTATTTT.

The chain carries TRBV21-1 and TRBJ2-4; no DNA check was done on the table's D call, TRBD2. TRBV21-1 is a pseudogene locus. The CDR3 sequence is 16 residues long. The CDR3 DNA reads as TGTGCCAGCAGCAAAGGCGAGCGGGGGGGGAGAAACATTCAGTACTTC. Protein product: CASSKGERGGRNIQYF.

In this sample, this clonotype turned up a few times. This may arise from a read error, as a much more abundant clone is one base away. In nucleotides, the CDR3 is TGTGCCAGCAGCCAAGATTTGCACGAGCAGTACTTC. This translates into CASSQDLHEQYF. V and J are TRBV3-1 and TRBJ2-7, with no clear D. Germline CDR1 LGHDT, CDR2 YNNKEL (reference sequence). V lost 0 bases, J lost 5 bases, and 5 bases lay in between. CDR3 length: 12 amino acids.

The chain has TRBV20-1 and TRBJ2-1; 8 nucleotides align to TRBD2. The germline CDR1 and CDR2 sequences are DFQATT and SNEGSKA (reference sequence). V was clipped by 6 bases and J by 11 bases; unmatched bases: 12. The CDR3 runs 13 residues. CDR3 bases: TGCAGTGCAAACGTCGCACTAGCGGAACAGCAGTTCTTC. Amino acid sequence: CSANVALAEQQFF.

This rearrangement joins TRBV7-3 to TRBJ2-3; no definite D call. The length of the CDR3 is 14 residues. Trimming took 4 bases from V and 9 from J, leaving 17 bases between them. The germline V gene encodes CDR1 SGHTA and CDR2 FQGTGA. The CDR3 loop is CASSWNSVGQTQYF. CDR3 nucleotide sequence: TGTGCCAGCAGCTGGAACAGCGTTGGGCAGACGCAGTATTTT.

The chain couples TRBV20-1 to TRBJ1-1, with a possible D match to TRBD1 (5 bases). Germline CDR1 reads DFQATT; CDR2 reads SNEGSKA (reference sequence). The CDR3 runs 14 residues. V was pared by 3 bases and J by 4 bases, with 15 bases between. CDR3 residues: CSARDPSGTTEAFF. Here the CDR3 DNA reads TGCAGTGCTAGGGATCCCTCAGGGACCACTGAAGCTTTCTTT.

This chain links TRBV5-4 with TRBJ2-7; 7 bases line up with TRBD2. The CDR3 covers 16 residues. Germline CDR1 SGHNT, CDR2 YYREEE (reference sequence). Trimming cost V 4 bases and J 0 bases; bases outside gene matches: 10. Here the CDR3 reads CASSPPVGGGSYEQYF. The CDR3 nucleotides read TGTGCCAGCAGCCCCCCTGTGGGGGGGGGCTCCTACGAGCAGTACTTC.